The clone carrying this T cell receptor (beta chain) was found once. Its cognate antigen is unknown. In the PCR, 60 Vbeta and 13 Jbeta primers were used. TCRdb's copy holds only in-frame clones and misses some; the assay was immunoSEQ multiplex PCR. This sample carries 90,000 to 100,000 clones, around 77% of them seen once, and the ten largest clones take around 7.2%. This entry is derived from a study of cytomegalovirus exposure and HLA in healthy donors. Overall study context: An early data release held around 80 million unique TCRs from HLA-typed donors.

Findings and caveats of the study: One later analysis reportedly identified an Asian-associated ancestry cluster that showed fewer N-insertions than the roughly 640-donor mean. Reports described diagnosis of cytomegalovirus status by the classifier as highly specific and sensitive. Later work found most CMV-associated TCR beta chains apparently HLA-restricted.

Trimming shortened V by 7 bases and J by 6 bases, and 6 bases separated the two germline ends. Per the germline V gene, CDR1 is SEHNR and CDR2 is FQNEAQ (reference sequence). This CDR3 is 11 amino acids long. The sequence derives from a female donor in good health and CMV-seronegative. The chain has TRBV7-9 and TRBJ2-2; unclear D gene. The material sequenced was PBMCs. The CDR3 protein is CASIVPGELFF. The CDR3 DNA reads as TGTGCCAGCATAGTGCCCGGGGAGCTGTTTTTT.